This T cell receptor beta chain appears in the sequencing data of a study of T cells after yellow fever vaccination. V dropped 6 bases and J dropped 6 bases, with 11 bases sitting between them. The length of the CDR3 is 12 residues. Universal primer sites and UMIs were introduced during 5'RACE template-switching synthesis of TCR cDNA. TCRdb processed the 5' RACE reads anew with MiXCR; each CDR3 protein has one entry. Of some 350,000 distinct CDR3 sequences listed, roughly 10% are singletons. The V gene is TRBV12-3 or TRBV12-4, the J gene TRBJ1-1; D is perhaps TRBD1 (6 bases). This receptor was taken from a man between 18 and 35 years old who received the YFV17D yellow fever vaccine. The specimen comprised PBMCs, sampled on the day of the first yellow fever vaccination. CDR3 sequence (DNA): TGTGCCAGCAGCCCTAGGACAGCTGAAGCTTTCTTT. Its protein product is CASSPRTAEAFF.